This T cell receptor (beta chain) was observed in a study of siplizumab effects on memory and regulatory T cells. Study-wide findings and caveats: In roughly 80-96% of proliferating CD4+ or CD8+ clones, a naive or memory phenotype could not be assigned.

Concerning this clone itself: Antigen unknown.

Using immunoSEQ multiplex PCR, the repertoire was profiled, and TCRdb retains in-frame clones only, with some absent. Of around 97,000 clones in the sample, just under 95% are singletons; the top ten hold about 1.2%. CDR3 length: 15 residues. V shed 6 bases and J 2 bases; nucleotides not matched to a gene: 7. Germline values: CDR1 MDHEN, CDR2 SYDVKM. The chain combines TRBV28 with TRBJ2-1; 7 nucleotides agree with TRBD2. Material for sequencing was non-Treg CD4+ T cells sorted from blood. The receptor was derived from a human donor in good health. The CDR3 bases are TGTGCCAGCAGCACCGGCGGGGGAGCCTACAATGAGCAGTTCTTC. Protein sequence: CASSTGGGAYNEQFF.